This TCR beta chain is drawn from a study of cytomegalovirus exposure and HLA in healthy donors. Study findings and constraints: Rare TCR sequences predominated, though certain public TCRs were found in many donors.

V lost 8 bases, J lost 3 bases, and 8 bases stayed unmatched. This CDR3 is 16 amino acids long. The germline CDR1 and CDR2 sequences are MNHEY and SMNVEV (reference sequence). Remarks on this clone: Its antigen is unidentified.

PCR involved 60 Vbeta and 13 Jbeta primers. Measured with immunoSEQ multiplex PCR; TCRdb has only the in-frame clones, and not every one. The table records approximately 88,000 clones, around 84% of them present only once. The sequence derives from a man between 18 and 29 years old in good health and CMV-seronegative. Input material: PBMCs. This chain uses TRBV27 with TRBJ2-6, with TRBD1 matching over 9 bases. The CDR3 reads CASGRQGEGGANVLTF. CDR3 bases: TGTGCCAGCGGCCGACAGGGGGAAGGTGGGGCCAACGTCCTGACTTTC. Variable domain in full (rest from reference TRBV27 and TRBJ2-6): EAQVTQNPRYLITVTGKKLTVTCSQNMNHEYMSWYRQDPGLGLRQIYYSMNVEVTDKGDVPEGYKVSRKEKRNFPLILESPSPNQTSLYFCASGRQGEGGANVLTFGAGSRLTVL.